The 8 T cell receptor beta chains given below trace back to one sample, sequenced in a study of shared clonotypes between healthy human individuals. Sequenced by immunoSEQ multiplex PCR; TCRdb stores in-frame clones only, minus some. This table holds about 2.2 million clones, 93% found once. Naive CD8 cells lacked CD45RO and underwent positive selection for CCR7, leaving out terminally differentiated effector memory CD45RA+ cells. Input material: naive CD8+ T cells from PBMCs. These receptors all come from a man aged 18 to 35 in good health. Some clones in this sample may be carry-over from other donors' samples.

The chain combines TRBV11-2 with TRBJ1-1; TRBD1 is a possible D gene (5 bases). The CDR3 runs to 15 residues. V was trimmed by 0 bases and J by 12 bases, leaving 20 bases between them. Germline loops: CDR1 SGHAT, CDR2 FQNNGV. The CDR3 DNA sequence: TGTGCCAGCAGCTTAGATCTGCGGACAATCCAGGAGTCTTTCTTT. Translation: CASSLDLRTIQESFF. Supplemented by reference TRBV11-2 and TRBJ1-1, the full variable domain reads EAGVAQSPRYKIIEKRQSVAFWCNPISGHATLYWYQQILGQGPKLLIQFQNNGVVDDSQLPKDRFSAERLKGVDSTLKIQPAKLEDSAVYLCASSLDLRTIQESFFGQGTRLTVV.

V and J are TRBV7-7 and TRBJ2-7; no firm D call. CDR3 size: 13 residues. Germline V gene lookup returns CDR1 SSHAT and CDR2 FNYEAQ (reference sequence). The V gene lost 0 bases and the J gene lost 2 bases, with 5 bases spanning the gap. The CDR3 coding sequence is TGTGCCAGCAGCTTAGCTACTACCTACGAGCAGTACTTC. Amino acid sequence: CASSLATTYEQYF.

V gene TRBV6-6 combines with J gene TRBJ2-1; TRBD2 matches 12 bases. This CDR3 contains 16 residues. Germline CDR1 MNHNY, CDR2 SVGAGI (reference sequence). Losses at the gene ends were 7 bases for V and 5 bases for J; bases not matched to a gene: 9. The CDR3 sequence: CASIERLAGANNEQFF. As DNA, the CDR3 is TGTGCCAGCATCGAAAGACTAGCGGGAGCTAACAATGAGCAGTTCTTC.

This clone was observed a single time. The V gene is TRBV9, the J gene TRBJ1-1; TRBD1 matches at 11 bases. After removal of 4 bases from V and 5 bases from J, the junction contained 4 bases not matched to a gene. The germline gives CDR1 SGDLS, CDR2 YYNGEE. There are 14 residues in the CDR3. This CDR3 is CASSYGQGATEAFF. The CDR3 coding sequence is TGTGCCAGCAGCTACGGACAGGGGGCTACTGAAGCTTTCTTT.

The CDR3 loop is CAWSLTYNEQFF. The CDR3 DNA reads as TGTGCCTGGAGCCTAACTTACAATGAGCAGTTCTTC. The rearrangement links TRBV30 to TRBJ2-1; D is unclear. CDR1 and CDR2 from the germline V gene are GTSNPN and SVGIG (reference sequence). V dropped 3 bases and J dropped 4 bases, with 7 bases sitting between them. The CDR3 extends over 12 amino acids.

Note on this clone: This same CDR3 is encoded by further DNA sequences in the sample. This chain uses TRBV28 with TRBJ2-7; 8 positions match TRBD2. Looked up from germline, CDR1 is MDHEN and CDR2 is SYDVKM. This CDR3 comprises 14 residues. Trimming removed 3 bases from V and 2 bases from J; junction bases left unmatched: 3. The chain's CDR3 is CASSLASGPYEQYF. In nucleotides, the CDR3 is TGTGCCAGCAGTTTGGCTAGCGGGCCCTACGAGCAGTACTTC.

The CDR3 coding sequence is TGCGCCAGCAGCCAAGACTGGGGGACGGTCGAAGCTTTCTTT. It yields the protein CASSQDWGTVEAFF. The rearrangement links TRBV4-3 to TRBJ1-1; maybe TRBD1 (5 bases). The CDR3 is 14 residues long. Germline CDR1 LGHNA, CDR2 YSLEER. Trimming left V 0 bases short and J 8 bases short, with 13 bases between.

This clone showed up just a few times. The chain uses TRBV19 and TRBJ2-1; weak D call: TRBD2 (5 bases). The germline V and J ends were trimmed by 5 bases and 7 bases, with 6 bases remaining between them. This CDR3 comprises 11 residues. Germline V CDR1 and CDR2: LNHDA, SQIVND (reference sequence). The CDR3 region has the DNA TGTGCCAGTAGTTCGGGGAATGAGCAGTTCTTC. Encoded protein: CASSSGNEQFF.